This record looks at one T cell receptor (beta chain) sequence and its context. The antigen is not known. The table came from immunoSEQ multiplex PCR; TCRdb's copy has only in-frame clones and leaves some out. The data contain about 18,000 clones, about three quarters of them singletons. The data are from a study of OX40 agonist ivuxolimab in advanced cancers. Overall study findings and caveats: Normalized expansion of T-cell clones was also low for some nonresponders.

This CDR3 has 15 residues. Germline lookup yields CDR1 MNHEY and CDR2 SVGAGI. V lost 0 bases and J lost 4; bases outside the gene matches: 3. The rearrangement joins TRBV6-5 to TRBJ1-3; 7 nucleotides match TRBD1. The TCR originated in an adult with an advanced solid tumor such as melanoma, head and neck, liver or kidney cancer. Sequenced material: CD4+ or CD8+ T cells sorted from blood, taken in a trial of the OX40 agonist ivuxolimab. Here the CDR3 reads CASSYSTQGGNTIYF. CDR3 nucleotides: TGTGCCAGCAGTTACTCGACACAGGGGGGAAACACCATATATTTT.